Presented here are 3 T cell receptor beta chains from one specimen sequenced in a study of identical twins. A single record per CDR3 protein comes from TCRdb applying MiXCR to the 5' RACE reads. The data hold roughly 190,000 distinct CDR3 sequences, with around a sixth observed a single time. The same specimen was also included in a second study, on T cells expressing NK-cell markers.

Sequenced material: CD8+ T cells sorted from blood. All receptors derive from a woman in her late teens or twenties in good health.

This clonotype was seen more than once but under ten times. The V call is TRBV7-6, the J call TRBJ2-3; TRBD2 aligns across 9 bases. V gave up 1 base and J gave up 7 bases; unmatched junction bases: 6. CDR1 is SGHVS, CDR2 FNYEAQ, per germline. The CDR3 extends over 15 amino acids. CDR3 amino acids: CASSLGRGRVHTQYF. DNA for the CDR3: TGTGCCAGCAGCTTAGGTCGCGGGAGGGTTCATACGCAGTATTTT.

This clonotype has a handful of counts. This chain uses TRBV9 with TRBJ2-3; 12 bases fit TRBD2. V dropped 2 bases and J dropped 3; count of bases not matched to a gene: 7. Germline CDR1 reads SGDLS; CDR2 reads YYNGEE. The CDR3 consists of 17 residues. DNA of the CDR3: TGTGCCAGCAGCGTGAAAGGACTAGCGGGGATAACAGATACGCAGTATTTT. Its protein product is CASSVKGLAGITDTQYF.

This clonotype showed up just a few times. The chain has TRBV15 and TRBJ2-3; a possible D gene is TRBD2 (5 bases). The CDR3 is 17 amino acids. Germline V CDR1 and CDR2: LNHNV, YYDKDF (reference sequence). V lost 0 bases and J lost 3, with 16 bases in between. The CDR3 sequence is CATSRERRVGNTDTQYF. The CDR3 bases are TGTGCCACCAGCAGAGAACGGCGGGTCGGGAATACAGATACGCAGTATTTT.